The TCR beta chain under discussion was sequenced for a study of T-cell reconstitution after alpha-beta-depleted transplantation in children. From germline, CDR1 is SQVTM and CDR2 ANQGSEA. V shed 3 bases and J shed 6 bases, with 6 bases lying between them. The CDR3 length is 11 residues. There are many counts of this clonotype. Unique molecular identifiers were built into the TCRbeta library. TCRdb reprocessed the PCR reads via MiXCR and lists one record per CDR3 protein. The data contain 150,000 to 250,000 distinct CDR3 sequences, roughly 15% of them seen just once; the ten biggest clones take up 13%.

This sequence joins TRBV29-1 and TRBJ2-4; D is ambiguous. The material was PBMCs from the stem cell graft donor, obtained from the stem cell graft. The source is a human donor who donated a stem cell graft to a child with acute lymphoblastic leukemia. In DNA form, the CDR3 reads TGCAGCGTTGACCTGGGAAACATTCAGTACTTC. Translation gives CSVDLGNIQYF. Looking up the rest from reference TRBV29-1 and TRBJ2-4 gives the full variable domain: SAVISQKPSRDICQRGTSLTIQCQVDSQVTMMFWYRQQPGQSLTLIATANQGSEATYESGFVIDKFPISRPNLTFSTLTVSNMSPEDSSIYLCSVDLGNIQYFGAGTRLSVL.